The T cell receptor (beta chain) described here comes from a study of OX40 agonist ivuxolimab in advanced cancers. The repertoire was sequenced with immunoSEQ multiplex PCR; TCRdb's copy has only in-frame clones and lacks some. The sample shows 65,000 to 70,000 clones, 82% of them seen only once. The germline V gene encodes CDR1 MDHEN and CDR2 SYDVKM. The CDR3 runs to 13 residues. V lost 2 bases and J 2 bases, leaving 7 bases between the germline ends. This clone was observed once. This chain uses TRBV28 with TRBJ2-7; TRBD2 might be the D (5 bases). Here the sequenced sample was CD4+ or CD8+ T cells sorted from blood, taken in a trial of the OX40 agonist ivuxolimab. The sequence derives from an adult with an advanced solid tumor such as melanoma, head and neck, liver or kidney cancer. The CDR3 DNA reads TGTGCCAGCAGTTTAGGGAGTCCCTACGAGCAGTACTTC. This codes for CASSLGSPYEQYF.